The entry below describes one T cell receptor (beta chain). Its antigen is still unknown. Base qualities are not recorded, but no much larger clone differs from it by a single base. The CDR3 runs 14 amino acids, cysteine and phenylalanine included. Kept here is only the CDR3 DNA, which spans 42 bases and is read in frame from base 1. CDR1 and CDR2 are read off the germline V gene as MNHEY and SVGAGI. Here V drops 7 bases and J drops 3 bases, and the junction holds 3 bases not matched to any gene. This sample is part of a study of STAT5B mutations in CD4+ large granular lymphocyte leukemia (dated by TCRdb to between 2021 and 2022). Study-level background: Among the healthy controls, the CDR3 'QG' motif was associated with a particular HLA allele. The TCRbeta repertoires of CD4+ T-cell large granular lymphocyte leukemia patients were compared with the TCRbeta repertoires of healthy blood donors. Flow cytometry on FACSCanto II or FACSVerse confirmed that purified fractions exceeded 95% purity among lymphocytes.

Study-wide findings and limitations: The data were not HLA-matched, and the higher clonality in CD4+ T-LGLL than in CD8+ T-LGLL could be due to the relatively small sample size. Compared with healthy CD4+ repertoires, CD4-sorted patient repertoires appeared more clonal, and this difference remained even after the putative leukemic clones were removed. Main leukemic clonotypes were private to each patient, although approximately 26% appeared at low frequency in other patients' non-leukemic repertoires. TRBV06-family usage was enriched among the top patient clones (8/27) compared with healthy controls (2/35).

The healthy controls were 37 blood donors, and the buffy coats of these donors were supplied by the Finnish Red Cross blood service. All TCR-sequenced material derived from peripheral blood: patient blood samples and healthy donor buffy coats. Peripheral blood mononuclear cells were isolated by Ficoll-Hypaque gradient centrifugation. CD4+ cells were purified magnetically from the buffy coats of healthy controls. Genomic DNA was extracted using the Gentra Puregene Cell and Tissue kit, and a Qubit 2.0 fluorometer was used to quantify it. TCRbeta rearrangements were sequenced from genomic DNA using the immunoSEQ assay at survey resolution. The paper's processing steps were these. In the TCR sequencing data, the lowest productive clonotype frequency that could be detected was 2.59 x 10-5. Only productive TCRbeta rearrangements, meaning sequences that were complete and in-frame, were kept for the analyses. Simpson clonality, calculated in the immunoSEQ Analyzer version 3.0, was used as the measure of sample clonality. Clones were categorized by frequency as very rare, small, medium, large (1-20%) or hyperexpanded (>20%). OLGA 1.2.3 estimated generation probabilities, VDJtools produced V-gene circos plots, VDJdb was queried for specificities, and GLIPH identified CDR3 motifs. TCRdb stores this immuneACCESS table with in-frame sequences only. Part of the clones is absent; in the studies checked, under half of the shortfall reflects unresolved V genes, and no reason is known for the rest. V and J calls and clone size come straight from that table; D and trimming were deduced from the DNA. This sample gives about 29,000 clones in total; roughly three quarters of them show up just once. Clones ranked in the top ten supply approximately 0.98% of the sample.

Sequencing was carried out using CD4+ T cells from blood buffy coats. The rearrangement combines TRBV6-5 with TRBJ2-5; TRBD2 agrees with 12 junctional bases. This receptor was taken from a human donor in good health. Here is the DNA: TGTGCCAGCACTCGGACTAGCGGGGAAGAGACCCAGTACTTC. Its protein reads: CASTRTSGEETQYF.